The entry below describes one T cell receptor (beta chain). Original processing notes: Estimates of nucleated cell counts were drawn from the amplification of reference gene primers. The assay was immunoSEQ multiplex PCR, and TCRdb's table has in-frame clones only and misses some. The V and J calls and clone size come from that table; D and trimming were worked out from the DNA. The top ten clones hold approximately 20% of a sample with more than 95,000 clones, about four fifths of them seen once. This sample was taken from a study of blood T cell repertoires in COVID-19. CDR1 SGHAT and CDR2 FQNNGV come from the germline V gene. This CDR3 has 12 residues. Trimming cost V 4 bases and J 11 bases, with 13 bases left between them.

Sequencing was carried out using peripheral blood. The clonotype originates from a man at least 80 years old with acute or convalescent COVID-19. The chain joins TRBV11-2 to TRBJ2-3; D is undetermined. The CDR3 DNA reads TGTGCCAGCAGCTCCACAGAGTGGATGCAGTATTTT. Its protein is CASSSTEWMQYF.